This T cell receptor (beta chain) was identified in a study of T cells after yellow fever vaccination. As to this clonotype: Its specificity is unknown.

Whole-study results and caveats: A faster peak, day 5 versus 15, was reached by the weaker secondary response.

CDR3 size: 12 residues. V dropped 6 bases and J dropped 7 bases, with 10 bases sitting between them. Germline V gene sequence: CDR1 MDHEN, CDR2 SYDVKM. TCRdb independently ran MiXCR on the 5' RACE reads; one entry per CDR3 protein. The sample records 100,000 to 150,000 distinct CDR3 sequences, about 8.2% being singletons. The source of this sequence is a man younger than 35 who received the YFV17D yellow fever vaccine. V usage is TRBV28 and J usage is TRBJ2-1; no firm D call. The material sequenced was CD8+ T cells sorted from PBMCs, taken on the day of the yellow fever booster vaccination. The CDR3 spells CASRSALNEQFF. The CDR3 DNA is TGTGCCAGCAGGTCGGCTCTGAATGAGCAGTTCTTC.